This TCR beta chain originates from a study of T cell responses to AZD1222 COVID-19 vaccine. This clone was observed once. Sequencing was performed with immunoSEQ multiplex PCR; in TCRdb, only in-frame clones are kept and a portion is missing. The table has around 120,000 clones, 75% to 85% seen once. The V gene's germline CDR1 is SNHLY and CDR2 FYNNEI. The CDR3 is made up of 13 amino acids. Trimming pared 1 base from V and 5 bases from J, leaving 8 bases between. Sequencing was performed on peripheral blood, taken 28 days after the second AZD1222 dose. This receptor was identified in an adult who received the AZD1222 COVID-19 vaccine. The chain uses TRBV2 and TRBJ1-2; no reliable D call. The CDR3, as DNA: TGTGCCAGCAGTGAAGAGGTTTCTTATGGCTACACCTTC. As protein: CASSEEVSYGYTF.